The 31 T cell receptor beta chains in this list originate from one sample, sequenced in a study of shared clonotypes between healthy human individuals. The protocol was immunoSEQ multiplex PCR, while the TCRdb copy is restricted to in-frame clones and leaves out a portion. The data hold approximately 500,000 clones, with around 96% observed a single time. Sequencing input: naive CD4+ T cells sorted from blood. The subset was: CD45RA+ positively selected. Receptors originate from a woman aged 25-40 years in good health.

The V and J genes are TRBV10-3 and TRBJ1-2, with TRBD1 matching 11 bases. After removal of 4 bases from V and 6 bases from J, the junction contained 10 bases not matched to a gene. Germline V CDR1 and CDR2: ENHRY, SYGVKD. The length of the CDR3 is 16 residues. CDR3 residues: CAISAGQGALFNGYTF. The CDR3 DNA is TGTGCCATCAGTGCCGGACAGGGGGCGCTTTTCAATGGCTACACCTTC.

This rearrangement joins TRBV14 to TRBJ2-5; 10 bases are shared with TRBD2. CDR3 size: 17 residues. The V gene's germline CDR1 is SGHDN and CDR2 FVKESK. V shed 0 bases, J shed 5 bases, and the junction held 9 bases outside the gene matches. CDR3 residues: CASSQDRLLAGDETQYF. The CDR3 nucleotides read TGTGCCAGCAGCCAAGATCGCCTCCTAGCGGGAGATGAGACCCAGTACTTC.

The chain has TRBV28 and TRBJ1-2, with D maybe TRBD1 (6 bases). Trimming stripped 5 bases from V and 4 bases from J, with 20 bases between. CDR3 length: 16 residues. Germline CDR1 and CDR2: MDHEN and SYDVKM. This chain's CDR3 is CASSVHGQRGGYGYTF. Written as DNA, the CDR3 is TGTGCCAGCAGTGTCCATGGACAGCGCGGGGGCTATGGCTACACCTTC.

The chain uses TRBV2 and TRBJ1-1; D is ambiguous. This CDR3 has 14 amino acids. Germline CDR1 reads SNHLY; CDR2 reads FYNNEI. Trimming removed 4 bases from V and 5 bases from J, with 14 bases in between. The CDR3 DNA follows: TGTGCCAGCAGTGGGTACCAAGGTTGGACTGAAGCTTTCTTT. Its translation is CASSGYQGWTEAFF.

The V and J genes are TRBV7-2 and TRBJ1-2; 9 bases line up with TRBD1. The germline CDR1 and CDR2 sequences are SGHTA and FQGNSA. V trimming: 3 bases; J trimming: 6 bases; junction bases outside the gene matches: 2. The length of the CDR3 is 13 residues. The CDR3 DNA reads TGTGCCAGCAGCTTTAGACAGGGGGATGGCTACACCTTC. Translation gives CASSFRQGDGYTF.

V gene TRBV5-6 combines with J gene TRBJ2-7, with D perhaps TRBD1 or TRBD2 (6 bases each). Deletions cut 1 base from V and 3 bases from J, with 17 bases between. This CDR3 region has 16 residues. Per germline, CDR1 SGHDT and CDR2 YYEEEE. In DNA form, the CDR3 reads TGTGCCAGCAGCTTGCGGGGGCCCAAGATCCGCTACGAGCAGTACTTC. This codes for CASSLRGPKIRYEQYF.

V is TRBV7-8 and J is TRBJ1-1; no firm D call. CDR1 SGHVS and CDR2 FQNEAQ come from the germline V gene. Trimming cost V 0 bases and J 4 bases, with 9 bases left between them. The CDR3 covers 14 residues. CDR3 DNA sequence: TGTGCCAGCAGCTTAGCCTATGGGAGCACTGAAGCTTTCTTT. Protein sequence: CASSLAYGSTEAFF. Based on the CDR3 plus reference TRBV7-8 and TRBJ1-1, the full variable domain is GAGVSQSPRYKVAKRGQDVALRCDPISGHVSLFWYQQALGQGPEFLTYFQNEAQLDKSGLPSDRFFAERPEGSVSTLKIQRTQQEDSAVYLCASSLAYGSTEAFFGQGTRLTVV.

The sample holds one count of this clone. The chain recombines TRBV28 with TRBJ2-5, with 8 bases lining up with TRBD1. The CDR3 has 14 residues. The trim removed 2 bases at V and 4 bases at J, leaving 3 bases unmatched. Germline V CDR1 and CDR2: MDHEN, SYDVKM. The CDR3 region is CASSLGTGPETQYF. As DNA, the CDR3 is TGTGCCAGCAGTTTAGGGACAGGCCCAGAGACCCAGTACTTC.

The V call is TRBV28, the J call TRBJ2-3, with TRBD2 matching over 12 bases. Trimming at V came to 2 bases and at J to 5 bases, leaving 8 bases not matched to a gene. Germline V gives CDR1 MDHEN, CDR2 SYDVKM. CDR3 length equals 17 residues. DNA for the CDR3: TGTGCCAGCAGTTTACCTAGGACTAGCGGGACTGGAGATACGCAGTATTTT. It codes for CASSLPRTSGTGDTQYF.

This chain connects TRBV5-5 to TRBJ1-4; D might be TRBD1 (6 bases). This CDR3 has 16 residues. Trimming pared 0 bases from V and 0 bases from J, leaving 9 bases between. Germline-derived CDR1 and CDR2 are SGHKS and YYEKEE (reference sequence). The CDR3 loop is CASSLAGAATNEKLFF. The CDR3 DNA reads TGTGCCAGCAGCTTGGCAGGGGCTGCAACTAATGAAAAACTGTTTTTT.

The chain carries TRBV9 and TRBJ1-4; no reliable D call. CDR3 length: 17 residues. Trimming pared 1 base from V and 4 bases from J, leaving 17 bases between. The germline V gene has CDR1 SGDLS and CDR2 YYNGEE. Here the CDR3 DNA reads TGTGCCAGCAGCGTATTGAGTCCTTGCCTTGGTAATGAAAAACTGTTTTTT. Translating it yields CASSVLSPCLGNEKLFF.

The CDR3 coding sequence is TGTGCCTGGAGTAAGGGGGCGTCCCTCTATGGCTACACCTTC. Its protein product is CAWSKGASLYGYTF. V and J are TRBV30 and TRBJ1-2; 7 bases fit TRBD1. V lost 2 bases, J lost 4 bases, and 7 bases stayed unmatched. Germline V gene data show CDR1 as GTSNPN and CDR2 as SVGIG (reference sequence). The CDR3 totals 14 residues.

The chain joins TRBV18 to TRBJ2-7; D is ambiguous. Germline CDR1 KGHSH, CDR2 LQKENI. Deletions cut 0 bases from V and 6 bases from J, with 9 bases between. This CDR3 contains 13 residues. The CDR3 region is CASSPPSGIEQYF. The CDR3, as DNA: TGTGCCAGCTCACCACCGTCTGGCATCGAGCAGTACTTC.

The chain has TRBV19 and TRBJ1-4; D uncertain. There are 15 residues in the CDR3. V gave up 4 bases and J gave up 3 bases, with 12 bases separating them. CDR1 LNHDA and CDR2 SQIVND come from the germline V gene (reference sequence). CDR3 DNA sequence: TGTGCCAGTAGTACTCGTGGTGGTCCTAATGAAAAACTGTTTTTT. This translates into CASSTRGGPNEKLFF.

The chain is built from TRBV25-1 and TRBJ2-7; no reliable D call. This CDR3 is 14 amino acids long. Trimming removed 4 bases from V and 5 bases from J, with 15 bases in between. Germline V gives CDR1 MGHDK, CDR2 SYGVNS. The CDR3 is CASSGRPLTDEQYF. In DNA, the CDR3 is TGTGCCAGCAGTGGCCGGCCCCTCACGGACGAGCAGTACTTC.

The chain combines TRBV7-9 with TRBJ2-2, with 8 nucleotides matching TRBD2. Trimming cost V 5 bases and J 6 bases; bases outside gene matches: 17. Germline loops: CDR1 SEHNR, CDR2 FQNEAQ (reference sequence). The CDR3 runs to 18 residues. The CDR3 DNA follows: TGTGCCAGCAGCCCCCTTAGGTCGGGACTAGTTGTCCCCGGGGAGCTGTTTTTT. Its protein is CASSPLRSGLVVPGELFF.

The chain has TRBV7-8 and TRBJ2-7; 8 bases line up with TRBD1. There are 15 residues in the CDR3. V dropped 5 bases and J dropped 4; count of bases not matched to a gene: 10. The germline V gene encodes CDR1 SGHVS and CDR2 FQNEAQ. The CDR3 reads CASSRAGRGLYEQYF. Here the CDR3 DNA reads TGTGCCAGCAGCCGTGCGGGCAGGGGGCTTTACGAGCAGTACTTC.

The V gene is TRBV28, the J gene TRBJ1-4, with TRBD1 as a possible D gene (6 bases). Germline V gene lookup returns CDR1 MDHEN and CDR2 SYDVKM. The length of the CDR3 is 15 residues. Trimming removed 3 bases at V and 5 bases at J, with 13 bases between. The CDR3 sequence is CASSLGGHANEKLFF. DNA for the CDR3: TGTGCCAGCAGTTTGGGGGGACACGCGAATGAAAAACTGTTTTTT.

The CDR3 region is CASSFFGGGRETQYF. CDR3 DNA sequence: TGTGCCAGCAGCTTTTTCGGGGGAGGGAGAGAGACCCAGTACTTC. The rearrangement uses TRBV5-8 and TRBJ2-5; 7 bases line up with TRBD2. CDR1 is SGHTS and CDR2 is YDEGEE in the germline V gene. The junction had 8 bases not matched to a gene; V was cut back by 2 bases and J by 4 bases. CDR3 length: 15 residues.

The J gene is TRBJ1-3, the V gene TRBV7-8; no definite D call. Germline V gene lookup returns CDR1 SGHVS and CDR2 FQNEAQ. V lost 5 bases and J lost 4, with 12 bases in between. The CDR3 is 14 residues long. CDR3 in amino acids: CASSPVLGGNTIYF. DNA for the CDR3: TGTGCCAGCAGCCCGGTTTTGGGGGGAAACACCATATATTTT.

The chain employs TRBV19 and TRBJ1-4; D is unclear. The germline V gene has CDR1 LNHDA and CDR2 SQIVND (reference sequence). V was cut by 5 bases and J by 0 bases, with 7 bases left in between. CDR3 length equals 14 residues. CDR3 nucleotide sequence: TGTGCCAGTAGTTCGGCGCCAACTAATGAAAAACTGTTTTTT. This codes for CASSSAPTNEKLFF.

This clone came up once. J is TRBJ2-1 and V is TRBV2, with D possibly matching TRBD2 (5 bases). The CDR3 runs to 14 residues. Trimming cost V 6 bases and J 5 bases, with 14 bases left between them. The germline gives CDR1 SNHLY, CDR2 FYNNEI. Written as DNA, the CDR3 is TGTGCCAGCAGGGGCGCTAGCAGAGACAATGAGCAGTTCTTC. Protein sequence: CASRGASRDNEQFF.

The rearrangement uses TRBV9 and TRBJ2-3; no reliable D call. The CDR3 is 12 residues long. V was clipped by 2 bases and J by 2 bases, with 3 bases between them. Germline-derived CDR1 and CDR2 are SGDLS and YYNGEE. CDR3 sequence: CASSVTTDTQYF. The CDR3 DNA follows: TGTGCCAGCAGCGTTACCACAGATACGCAGTATTTT.

The chain links TRBV5-4 to TRBJ2-2; 9 bases fit TRBD2. V dropped 2 bases and J dropped 6; count of bases not matched to a gene: 11. The CDR3 contains 17 residues. Germline V lookup: CDR1 SGHNT, CDR2 YYREEE (reference sequence). CDR3 residues: CASSLVVLAGEPGELFF. The CDR3 bases are TGTGCCAGCAGCTTAGTTGTTTTAGCGGGAGAGCCCGGGGAGCTGTTTTTT. Combining the CDR3 with reference TRBV5-4 and TRBJ2-2 gives the whole variable domain ETGVTQSPTHLIKTRGQQVTLRCSSQSGHNTVSWYQQALGQGPQFIFQYYREEENGRGNFPPRFSGLQFPNYSSELNVNALELDDSALYLCASSLVVLAGEPGELFFGEGSRLTVL.

The chain is built from TRBV11-3 and TRBJ2-1, with 8 nucleotides matching TRBD1. After removal of 0 bases from V and 7 bases from J, the junction contained 5 bases not matched to a gene. The CDR3 is 15 amino acids. Germline CDR1 is SGHNT and CDR2 is YENEEA. The DNA for the CDR3 is TGTGCCAGCAGCTTAGACCCGGACAGGGCGAATGAGCAGTTCTTC. Encoded protein: CASSLDPDRANEQFF.

For the CDR3, the DNA is TGCAGCGTTGGTCCTCGGATGACAGATACGCAGTATTTT. Encoded protein: CSVGPRMTDTQYF. This chain uses TRBV29-1 with TRBJ2-3; D call uncertain. CDR3 length: 13 residues. V was clipped by 4 bases and J by 3 bases, with 11 bases between them. The V gene's germline CDR1 is SQVTM and CDR2 ANQGSEA.

This clone was seen only once. CDR3 sequence reads: CASKATPENTGELFF. CDR3 in DNA: TGTGCCAGCAAAGCTACTCCAGAGAACACCGGGGAGCTGTTTTTT. J is TRBJ2-2 and V is TRBV6-6; unclear D gene. V lost 7 bases and J 1 base, leaving 13 bases between the germline ends. The germline gives CDR1 MNHNY, CDR2 SVGAGI (reference sequence). There are 15 residues in the CDR3.

This sequence joins TRBV15 and TRBJ2-1; the match to TRBD2 covers 10 bases. CDR1 and CDR2 from the germline V gene are LNHNV and YYDKDF (reference sequence). This CDR3 has 17 amino acids. V trimming: 0 bases; J trimming: 7 bases; junction bases outside the gene matches: 9. Here the CDR3 DNA reads TGTGCCACCAGCAGAGATCCGGCTAGCGGGAGTTTTAATGAGCAGTTCTTC. Translating gives CATSRDPASGSFNEQFF.

This clone has a single count. The chain combines TRBV11-2 with TRBJ2-7, with 8 nucleotides matching TRBD2. The CDR3 covers 16 residues. The trim removed 3 bases at V and 1 base at J, leaving 8 bases unmatched. Germline V gives CDR1 SGHAT, CDR2 FQNNGV. In DNA form, the CDR3 reads TGTGCCAGCAGCTTCGCGGGGGGAGGGGTGTCCTACGAGCAGTACTTC. As protein: CASSFAGGGVSYEQYF.

The chain couples TRBV5-1 to TRBJ2-1; D is possibly TRBD2 (5 bases). This CDR3 is built from 13 residues. CDR1 SGHRS and CDR2 YFSETQ come from the germline V gene. V gave up 8 bases and J gave up 0 bases, with 9 bases separating them. DNA for the CDR3: TGCGCCAGTACCCGGGACTCCTACAATGAGCAGTTCTTC. Translated, it gives CASTRDSYNEQFF.

The chain links TRBV13 to TRBJ1-2; no reliable D call. The CDR3 length is 16 residues. Germline V gene lookup returns CDR1 PRHDT and CDR2 FYEKMQ (reference sequence). Trimming left V 3 bases short and J 0 bases short, with 14 bases between. This CDR3 reads CASSFTPRGANYGYTF. In DNA, the CDR3 is TGTGCCAGCAGCTTTACCCCTCGCGGAGCTAACTATGGCTACACCTTC.